The rows below give T cell receptor beta chains drawn from one sample of a study of regulatory T cells in long-lasting Graves disease. TCRdb itself ran the multiplex PCR reads through MiXCR, one entry per CDR3 protein. The table has more than 300,000 distinct CDR3 sequences, roughly 24% seen once. The specimen comprised peripheral blood mononuclear cells (PBMCs), sampled when the disease was refractory, from a patient treated with antithyroid drugs. These receptors all come from a woman in her thirties or forties with Graves disease. CDR3s include the opening cysteine and the closing phenylalanine or tryptophan. D genes are given only for firm matches. The size field is filled for only some rows; it gives once, few, many or a size class.

>NA|TRBV28|TRBD1|14|TRBJ2-3
CASNKGQGLDTQYF
TGTGCCAGCAATAAAGGACAGGGACTAGATACGCAGTATTTT
>many|TRBV12-3/TRBV12-4|TRBD2|17|TRBJ2-2
CASNRLAGAADTGELFF
TGTGCCAGCAACCGACTAGCGGGAGCGGCTGACACCGGGGAGCTGTTTTTT
>NA|TRBV5-6|TRBD1|14|TRBJ2-7
CASRKKGANYEQYF
TGTGCCAGCAGGAAAAAGGGGGCGAATTACGAGCAGTACTTC
>many|TRBV12-3/TRBV12-4|NA|14|TRBJ2-7
CASSFSGSHYEQYF
TGTGCCAGCAGTTTCTCAGGGTCGCACTACGAGCAGTACTTC
>many|TRBV28|NA|14|TRBJ2-5
CASSAWTDLETQYF
TGTGCCAGCAGCGCCTGGACTGACCTAGAGACCCAGTACTTC
>NA|TRBV7-9|TRBD2|18|TRBJ2-2
CASSDNEGAGGRTGELFF
TGTGCCAGCAGCGACAACGAGGGAGCGGGAGGGAGGACCGGGGAGCTGTTTTTT
>many|TRBV12-3/TRBV12-4|TRBD1|15|TRBJ2-6
CASRETGVGANVLTF
TGTGCCAGCAGGGAGACAGGGGTCGGGGCCAACGTCCTGACTTTC
>NA|TRBV27|NA|13|TRBJ2-1
CASSPNPDNEQFF
TGTGCCAGCAGTCCAAACCCCGACAATGAGCAGTTCTTC
>NA|TRBV29-1|NA|11|TRBJ2-7
CSVYKPYEQYF
TGCAGCGTTTACAAACCCTACGAGCAGTACTTC
>many|TRBV28|NA|13|TRBJ2-5
CASSLGGAATQYF
TGTGCCAGCAGCCTCGGTGGGGCGGCGACCCAGTACTTC
>few|TRBV6-1|TRBD2|15|TRBJ2-2
CASRLAGANTGELFF
TGTGCCAGCAGATTAGCGGGCGCGAACACCGGGGAGCTGTTTTTT
>NA|TRBV5-5|NA|13|TRBJ1-5
CASSFGRQKPQHF
TGTGCCAGCAGCTTCGGGAGGCAGAAGCCCCAGCATTTT
>NA|TRBV28|NA|17|TRBJ2-3
CASSPLTRDSNTDTQYF
TGTGCCAGCAGTCCCTTAACCCGGGACTCAAACACAGATACGCAGTATTTT
>many|TRBV2|NA|12|TRBJ1-1
CASNSVNTEAFF
TGTGCCAGCAATTCAGTGAACACTGAAGCTTTCTTT
>NA|TRBV11-2|NA|12|TRBJ2-1
CASSPPSRRQFF
TGTGCCAGCAGTCCTCCAAGCCGAAGGCAGTTCTTC
>many|TRBV5-1|NA|14|TRBJ2-7
CASSFNWPPYEQYF
TGCGCCAGCAGCTTCAACTGGCCTCCCTACGAGCAGTACTTC
>many|TRBV27|TRBD2|14|TRBJ2-7
CASSLRRERYEQYF
TGTGCCAGCAGCCTACGGCGGGAGAGGTACGAGCAGTACTTC
>many|TRBV6-1|NA|12|TRBJ1-2
CASSLGGSYYTF
TGTGCCAGCAGCCTCGGGGGGAGCTACTACACCTTC
>NA|TRBV6-9|TRBD2|16|TRBJ2-7
CASSYSTSGSGDEQYF
TGTGCCAGCAGTTACTCCACTAGCGGGAGCGGAGACGAGCAGTACTTC
>few|TRBV20-1|NA|12|TRBJ2-1
CSASRPDNEQFF
TGCAGTGCTAGCCGACCCGACAATGAGCAGTTCTTC
>few|TRBV7-6|NA|15|TRBJ2-7
CASSLKTGLFYEQYF
TGTGCCAGCAGCTTAAAGACGGGACTGTTCTACGAGCAGTACTTC
>few|TRBV19|NA|13|TRBJ1-1
CASRASGDTEAFF
TGTGCCAGTAGGGCTTCAGGGGATACTGAAGCTTTCTTT
>few|TRBV19|NA|13|TRBJ1-6
CASSMGYNSPLHF
TGTGCCAGTAGTATGGGCTATAATTCACCCCTCCACTTT
>many|TRBV28|NA|12|TRBJ1-1
CASSFGRSEAFF
TGTGCCAGCAGTTTCGGCAGGTCCGAAGCTTTCTTT
>few|TRBV5-1|NA|13|TRBJ2-7
CASSLDPTYEQYF
TGCGCCAGCAGCTTGGATCCTACCTACGAGCAGTACTTC
>many|TRBV12-3/TRBV12-4|NA|15|TRBJ1-4
CASSPQGSSVEKLFF
TGTGCCAGCAGCCCTCAGGGTAGTTCTGTGGAAAAACTGTTTTTT
>NA|TRBV6-2/TRBV6-3|TRBD1|13|TRBJ1-2
CASSLQGPNGYTF
TGTGCCAGCAGTCTACAGGGGCCGAATGGCTACACCTTC
>NA|TRBV28|TRBD1|15|TRBJ2-1
CASRTGQEDNNEQFF
TGTGCCAGCAGAACAGGACAGGAGGATAACAATGAGCAGTTCTTC
>NA|TRBV12-3/TRBV12-4|NA|15|TRBJ2-3
CASTSTSAYTDTQYF
TGTGCCAGCACCTCGACGTCTGCCTACACAGATACGCAGTATTTT
>NA|TRBV12-3/TRBV12-4|NA|16|TRBJ1-2
CASSLTGHSSNYGYTF
TGTGCCAGCAGTTTAACAGGGCATAGTTCTAACTATGGCTACACCTTC
>many|TRBV15|NA|12|TRBJ2-7
CATGTGDYEQYF
TGTGCCACCGGGACGGGAGATTACGAGCAGTACTTC
>NA|TRBV7-2|TRBD2|18|TRBJ2-7
CASSLAWVSGRSPYEQYF
TGTGCCAGCAGCTTAGCGTGGGTTAGCGGGAGGTCTCCCTACGAGCAGTACTTC
>few|TRBV19|TRBD1|15|TRBJ2-2
CASILGQGVTGELFF
TGTGCCAGTATCCTGGGACAGGGTGTCACCGGGGAGCTGTTTTTT
>NA|TRBV6-5|NA|14|TRBJ1-2
CASSYRGVMDGYTF
TGTGCCAGCAGTTACAGGGGCGTCATGGATGGCTACACCTTC
>NA|TRBV10-3|TRBD2|17|TRBJ2-7
CAIRPQLTSGRPYEQYF
TGTGCCATCAGGCCCCAACTGACTAGCGGGAGGCCCTACGAGCAGTACTTC
>few|TRBV29-1|NA|13|TRBJ1-1
CSVVGRRLTEAFF
TGCAGCGTTGTGGGACGCAGGCTGACTGAAGCTTTCTTT
>NA|TRBV20-1|TRBD2|14|TRBJ2-3
CSARIAGRTDTQYF
TGCAGTGCTAGAATAGCGGGGCGCACAGATACGCAGTATTTT
>few|TRBV5-1|TRBD2|13|TRBJ2-7
CASRHEGGKKQYF
TGCGCCAGCCGCCATGAGGGAGGGAAGAAGCAGTACTTC
>many|TRBV7-6|TRBD1|16|TRBJ2-5
CASSFLPGQTQETQYF
TGTGCCAGCAGCTTTCTGCCGGGACAGACCCAAGAGACCCAGTACTTC
>few|TRBV6-5|NA|15|TRBJ2-6
CASSYSFSGANVLTF
TGTGCCAGCAGTTATTCCTTCTCTGGGGCCAACGTCCTGACTTTC
>few|TRBV5-1|NA|14|TRBJ1-6
CASSLESHGSPLHF
TGCGCCAGCAGCTTGGAATCGCACGGTTCACCCCTCCACTTT
>many|TRBV6-1|NA|13|TRBJ1-1
CASSGYRDTEAFF
TGTGCCAGCAGTGGATACAGGGACACTGAAGCTTTCTTT
>few|TRBV12-3/TRBV12-4|NA|12|TRBJ2-3
CASSFQPDTQYF
TGTGCCAGCAGTTTCCAGCCAGATACGCAGTATTTT
>NA|TRBV7-9|NA|12|TRBJ1-2
CASSTGADGYTF
TGTGCCAGCAGCACTGGGGCGGACGGCTACACCTTC
>few|TRBV13|NA|14|TRBJ2-7
CASSSIDRAYEQYF
TGTGCCAGCAGCTCGATCGACAGAGCCTACGAGCAGTACTTC
>many|TRBV28|NA|18|TRBJ1-2
CASSPISSRRTTNYGYTF
TGTGCCAGCAGTCCGATAAGCTCAAGGAGAACCACAAACTATGGCTACACCTTC
>NA|TRBV5-1|NA|15|TRBJ2-7
CASSLAVIAGTEQYF
TGCGCCAGCAGCTTGGCCGTAATAGCTGGGACCGAGCAGTACTTC
>many|TRBV2|TRBD2|17|TRBJ2-1
CASSGVRAGGPHNEQFF
TGTGCCAGCAGTGGGGTTCGGGCGGGAGGGCCCCACAATGAGCAGTTCTTC
>NA|TRBV5-8|NA|16|TRBJ1-4
CASSFTGLGTAEKLFF
TGTGCCAGCAGCTTTACAGGGCTTGGTACTGCCGAAAAACTGTTTTTT
>many|TRBV2|TRBD1|14|TRBJ1-6
CARSTGTGASPLHF
TGTGCCAGAAGTACCGGGACAGGGGCCTCACCCCTCCACTTT
>few|TRBV15|TRBD1|15|TRBJ1-1
CATSRDRGPPTEAFF
TGTGCCACCAGCAGAGATAGGGGGCCGCCAACCGAAGCTTTCTTT
>few|TRBV19|TRBD1|14|TRBJ1-5
CATWDRRRNQPQHF
TGTGCCACTTGGGACAGGCGGCGGAATCAGCCCCAGCATTTT
>many|TRBV28|NA|15|TRBJ2-4
CASSLWRRDKNIQYF
TGTGCCAGCAGTTTATGGAGGAGGGACAAAAACATTCAGTACTTC